The 23 T cell receptor beta chains reported below all come from one sample, sequenced in a study of CD8 T cells in ankylosing spondylitis. General study results and limits: Typical of ankylosing spondylitis blood, it appeared, was a TCR beta motif of under 10 highly homologous variants.

TCRdb redid the calling of the 5' RACE reads with MiXCR, one entry per CDR3 protein. Of roughly 440,000 distinct CDR3 sequences listed, approximately 17% are singletons. These receptors lack a known antigen. The sequencing sample was made of blood, either unsorted or a sorted T cell fraction (not recorded which). These receptors came from a male donor with ankylosing spondylitis.

The chain uses TRBV19 and TRBJ2-3; D might be TRBD1 (6 bases). Germline V lookup: CDR1 LNHDA, CDR2 SQIVND (reference sequence). Trimming removed 5 bases at V and 2 bases at J, with 20 bases between. This CDR3 has 17 amino acids. This CDR3 reads CASSPYWTGQNTDTQYF. The CDR3 DNA reads as TGTGCCAGTAGTCCTTATTGGACGGGACAAAACACAGATACGCAGTATTTT. The full variable domain, its missing parts supplied by reference TRBV19 and TRBJ2-3, is DGGITQSPKYLFRKEGQNVTLSCEQNLNHDAMYWYRQDPGQGLRLIYYSQIVNDFQKGDIAEGYSVSREKKESFPLTVTSAQKNPTAFYLCASSPYWTGQNTDTQYFGPGTRLTVL.

This clonotype has only a few counts. The chain combines TRBV11-1 with TRBJ2-6, with TRBD1 identical over 12 bases. In germline, CDR1 is SGHAT, CDR2 FQDESV (reference sequence). CDR3 size: 19 residues. J was trimmed by 3 bases and V by 3 bases; bases with no gene match: 9. CDR3 amino acids: CASSFLSGQGAGGANVLTF. The CDR3 DNA follows: TGTGCCAGCAGCTTCCTATCGGGACAGGGGGCCGGTGGGGCCAACGTCCTGACTTTC.

This clonotype was seen many times. The chain employs TRBV6-1 and TRBJ1-2, with TRBD1 matching over 8 bases. The CDR3 is 13 amino acids. Germline CDR1 and CDR2: MNHNS and SASEGT. With 6 bases clipped from V and 8 bases from J, the junction kept 8 bases outside the gene matches. The CDR3 here is CASSLSGGYGYTF. In nucleotides, the CDR3 is TGTGCCAGCAGCCTCTCAGGGGGCTACGGCTACACCTTC.

For the CDR3, the DNA is TGCGCCAGCAGCCCGGACAGATCAACTAATGAAAAACTGTTTTTT. It codes for CASSPDRSTNEKLFF. The chain recombines TRBV5-1 with TRBJ1-4; possible D gene TRBD1, 6 bases. The V gene lost 4 bases and the J gene lost 0 bases, with 10 bases spanning the gap. The CDR3 length is 15 residues. CDR1 is SGHRS, CDR2 YFSETQ, per germline.

The rearrangement joins TRBV4-1 to TRBJ1-4, with D possibly TRBD1 on 6 matching bases. CDR3 length: 16 amino acids. Looked up from germline, CDR1 is MGHRA and CDR2 is YSYEKL. Trimming removed 0 bases from V and 4 bases from J, with 12 bases in between. In DNA, the CDR3 is TGCGCCAGCAGCCAAGATCCCGGGACACTTAATGAAAAACTGTTTTTT. It specifies CASSQDPGTLNEKLFF.

The chain employs TRBV20-1 and TRBJ1-1; D possibly corresponds to TRBD1 (5 bases). The CDR3 runs to 15 residues. V was pared by 4 bases and J by 5 bases, with 20 bases between. The V gene's germline CDR1 is DFQATT and CDR2 SNEGSKA (reference sequence). The CDR3 DNA reads as TGCAGTGCTACCTCCCCCACAGGTGGGGGGACTGAAGCTTTCTTT. This sequence encodes CSATSPTGGGTEAFF.

This clonotype was seen a handful of times. The chain recombines TRBV7-2 with TRBJ2-7; 9 nucleotides line up with TRBD2. The length of the CDR3 is 14 residues. Unmatched junction bases numbered 9, after V lost 5 bases and J lost 7 bases. The germline CDR1 and CDR2 sequences are SGHTA and FQGNSA. CDR3 sequence reads: CASSPSGASLEQYF. CDR3 bases: TGTGCCAGCAGCCCTAGCGGGGCGTCTTTAGAGCAGTACTTC. The full variable domain, rest sourced from reference TRBV7-2 and TRBJ2-7, is GAGVSQSPSNKVTEKGKDVELRCDPISGHTALYWYRQSLGQGLEFLIYFQGNSAPDKSGLPSDRFSAERTGGSVSTLTIQRTQQEDSAVYLCASSPSGASLEQYFGPGTRLTVT.

The chain carries TRBV18 and TRBJ1-2; 7 positions match TRBD1. Per the germline V gene, CDR1 is KGHSH and CDR2 is LQKENI. This CDR3 is 15 amino acids long. V lost 0 bases, J lost 5 bases, and 6 bases stayed unmatched. In DNA, the CDR3 is TGTGCCAGCTCACCACCAAGTGGGACAGAATATGGCTACACCTTC. It yields the protein CASSPPSGTEYGYTF.

This clonotype was recorded a few times. The gene calls are TRBV7-9 and TRBJ2-3; 8 bases align to TRBD2. V trimming: 3 bases; J trimming: 10 bases; junction bases outside the gene matches: 15. CDR1 SEHNR and CDR2 FQNEAQ come from the germline V gene (reference sequence). The CDR3 extends over 16 amino acids. Here the CDR3 DNA reads TGTGCCAGCAGCTTTACCGGGACTAGTGGAGGAGGGCCGCAGTATTTT. It specifies CASSFTGTSGGGPQYF.

This rearrangement joins TRBV20-1 to TRBJ2-5; 10 nucleotides match TRBD2. Germline CDR1 reads DFQATT; CDR2 reads SNEGSKA (reference sequence). The junction had 8 bases not matched to a gene; V was cut back by 0 bases and J by 7 bases. The CDR3 extends over 15 amino acids. Here the CDR3 reads CSARDRLAGATTQYF. The CDR3 coding sequence is TGCAGTGCTAGAGATAGGCTAGCGGGGGCGACGACCCAGTACTTC.

This clonotype was counted at least ten times. The rearrangement uses TRBV29-1 and TRBJ2-1; possibly TRBD1 for D (6 bases). The CDR3 is 15 amino acids. Trimming pared 7 bases from V and 2 bases from J, leaving 18 bases between. CDR1 is SQVTM and CDR2 is ANQGSEA in the germline V gene. CDR3 nucleotide sequence: TGCAGCGCCGAGGGTCGGCAGGGGACCTACAATGAGCAGTTCTTC. This encodes CSAEGRQGTYNEQFF.

The chain uses TRBV5-1 and TRBJ2-5; D not resolved. V dropped 0 bases and J dropped 6 bases, with 9 bases sitting between them. This CDR3 spans 13 amino acids. CDR1 SGHRS and CDR2 YFSETQ come from the germline V gene. CDR3 sequence: CASSLASEKTQYF. The DNA of the CDR3 is TGCGCCAGCAGCTTGGCGTCAGAGAAGACCCAGTACTTC.

This clonotype was counted a few times. V and J are TRBV6-1 and TRBJ1-1, with TRBD1 matching over 10 bases. The CDR3 runs 15 residues. J lost 6 bases, V lost 11 bases, and 15 bases had no gene match. CDR1 and CDR2 from the germline V gene are MNHNS and SASEGT. CDR3 sequence: CASRDRGFGASEAFF. The CDR3 DNA reads TGTGCCTCCCGGGACAGGGGTTTTGGAGCCTCTGAAGCTTTCTTT.

This chain links TRBV5-1 with TRBJ1-1, with D possibly matching TRBD1 (6 bases). With 5 bases removed from V and 8 bases from J, the gap between germline ends came to 19 bases. This CDR3 contains 14 residues. Germline V gene data show CDR1 as SGHRS and CDR2 as YFSETQ. The chain's CDR3 is CASRPTGGGHEAFF. The CDR3 DNA reads as TGCGCCAGCAGACCTACAGGTGGGGGGCACGAAGCTTTCTTT.

This clonotype was seen more than once but under ten times. This sequence joins TRBV6-6 and TRBJ1-2, with a possible D match to TRBD1 (5 bases). Germline V lookup: CDR1 MNHNY, CDR2 SVGAGI (reference sequence). V was clipped by 6 bases and J by 6 bases, with 11 bases between them. This CDR3 comprises 12 residues. CDR3 nucleotides: TGTGCCAGCAGCGATCAGGGTAATGGCTACACCTTC. Translated, it gives CASSDQGNGYTF.

V is TRBV30 and J is TRBJ2-7; D not resolved. Germline CDR1 reads GTSNPN; CDR2 reads SVGIG (reference sequence). V lost 2 bases and J 3 bases, leaving 14 bases between the germline ends. The length of the CDR3 is 14 residues. The DNA for the CDR3 is TGTGCCTGGAGTCTGGGCGGCAGGTTCTACGAGCAGTACTTC. It yields the protein CAWSLGGRFYEQYF.

This chain links TRBV2 with TRBJ2-1; perhaps TRBD1 as D (6 bases). The germline CDR1 and CDR2 sequences are SNHLY and FYNNEI. The V end was cut by 6 bases, the J end by 4 bases, with 7 bases between. The CDR3 is 12 amino acids. For the CDR3, the DNA is TGTGCCAGCAGGGGGGCTTACAATGAGCAGTTCTTC. Translated, it gives CASRGAYNEQFF.

This clonotype was counted a few times. V and J are TRBV21-1 and TRBJ2-7. TRBV21-1 is tagged as a pseudogene. The CDR3 runs to 15 residues. CDR3 in DNA: TGTGCCAGCAGCAAAGGTCGAAGGGAACCCTACGAGCAGTACTTC. Protein: CASSKGRREPYEQYF.

The chain carries TRBV4-1 and TRBJ1-6; D may be TRBD1 (6 bases). The CDR3 is 17 residues long. Between the trimmed V and J ends, which lost 0 bases and 1 base, there was a span of 10 bases. The germline V gene encodes CDR1 MGHRA and CDR2 YSYEKL. The CDR3 region has the DNA TGCGCCAGCAGCCAAGAAAACAGGGTGTCCTATAATTCACCCCTCCACTTT. It translates to CASSQENRVSYNSPLHF.

V gene TRBV28 combines with J gene TRBJ1-1; D is undetermined. This CDR3 region has 12 residues. Germline CDR1 MDHEN, CDR2 SYDVKM. Trimming cost V 4 bases and J 6 bases, with 9 bases left between them. The CDR3 DNA is TGTGCCAGCAGTTCTGCCAAGGCTGAAGCTTTCTTT. Translated: CASSSAKAEAFF.

This rearrangement joins TRBV6-1 to TRBJ2-5, with D unresolved. This CDR3 contains 12 residues. With 2 bases removed from V and 5 bases from J, the gap between germline ends came to 6 bases. Per the germline V gene, CDR1 is MNHNS and CDR2 is SASEGT. The DNA of the CDR3 is TGTGCCAGCAGTGAATCGAGGGAGACCCAGTACTTC. The encoded protein is CASSESRETQYF.

The CDR3 reads CAWTGANYGYTF. The CDR3 DNA sequence: TGTGCCTGGACAGGTGCCAACTATGGCTACACCTTC. The rearrangement joins TRBV30 to TRBJ1-2; D remains ambiguous. V lost 4 bases, J lost 2 bases, and 8 bases lay in between. Germline lookup yields CDR1 GTSNPN and CDR2 SVGIG (reference sequence). CDR3 size: 12 residues.

This clonotype was seen only a few times. This rearrangement joins TRBV12-3 or TRBV12-4 to TRBJ2-7; weak D call: TRBD1 (6 bases). The V end lost 7 bases, the J end lost 2 bases, and 27 bases lay between the germline ends. CDR3 length: 18 amino acids. CDR3 in DNA: TGTGCCAGCACCCAGAAGTTTCGACAGGAAAAGGGAACCTACGAGCAGTACTTC. Translated: CASTQKFRQEKGTYEQYF.